This T cell receptor beta chain stems from a study of T-cell memory formation after mild COVID-19 (dated by TCRdb to the early 2020s). As for the study more broadly: Most TCR sequence clusters were specific to one of the two donors. The cohort comprised two young, previously healthy adult volunteers, one female and one male. Longitudinal TCRalpha and TCRbeta repertoire sequencing tracked T-cell clones expanding and contracting after mild COVID-19 in a couple of donors. Broader findings and caveats from the paper: Contracting CD4+ clones were found mainly in CM and EM memory subsets, while CD8+ clones were enriched in EMRA. SARS-CoV-2 specificity of the second-wave clones peaking on day 37 was not confirmed. The study covered only a couple of mild cases, and larger cohorts including severe cases with pre-infection samples were considered necessary. Some responding clones were detected in pre-infection memory, which suggested that pre-existing cross-reactive memory T cells had joined the SARS-CoV-2 response. From day 15 to 85, contracting clones showed balanced CD4/CD8 phenotypes, whereas a second wave of clones that expanded from day 15 to 37 leaned towards CD4+.

The data were produced on an Illumina NovaSeq 6000. cDNA libraries for TCRalpha and TCRbeta were prepared by 5'RACE using constant-segment primers, with sample barcodes and unique molecular identifiers added. Trizol reagent was used to extract RNA from every sample. The libraries were amplified in two PCR steps, and the second step added a second sample barcode and Illumina TruSeq adapters. The libraries were sequenced on an Illumina NovaSeq using 2 x 150 bp paired-end reads. The paper's data handling went like this. Reads were demultiplexed and collapsed into UMI-guided consensus sequences with migec v1.2.7. With mixcr v2.1.11, UMI consensuses were aligned to TRA and TRB V and J templates and assembled into clonotypes. A clonotype was counted as expanded or contracted only if both edgeR and NoisET called the change significant, with noise models trained on biological replicates. edgeR calls used a false discovery rate-adjusted p below 0.01 and a log2 fold-change threshold of 1. As an exploratory analysis of dynamics, max-normalized trajectories of the 1000 most abundant clonotypes were examined by PCA with hierarchical clustering. Separately sequenced CD4+ and CD8+ repertoires were used to assign the CD4 or CD8 phenotype of responding clones. TCRdb reworked the public reads: Q25 trimming with fastp, MiXCR clone assembly, productive beta chains retained. Entries that share a CDR3 protein sequence are merged under the most common genes and DNA. For this entry, the V and J calls and clone size follow TCRdb and not the study's own pipeline. Present in this sample are more than 150,000 distinct CDR3 sequences, about 22% of which were seen just once. Of the sample, more than 20% is held by the ten largest clones.

About this clonotype: The antigen it binds to is not known. No quality values exist for individual bases; no much larger clone is one base distant.

PBMCs were isolated by Ficoll-Paque density gradient centrifugation. V is cut by 8 bases and J by 5 bases, and the space between the germline ends is 15 bases. The CDR3 covers 13 residues, taking in both the cysteine and the phenylalanine. Solely the CDR3 DNA is kept, with 39 bases framed from the first base. This TCR was sampled from an adult woman who had mild COVID-19 (a few samples of this study predate the infection). The sample titles of this study are shuffled in the database, so cell type and time point are left out; the donor was told from shared clones. The sequenced sample was PBMCs or a T cell subset sorted from them (not recorded which). The chain joins TRBV12-3 or TRBV12-4 to TRBJ1-1, with TRBD1 perhaps the D gene, on 5 matching bases. The bases read TGTGCCAGCGCCTGGGCAGGGAGGACTGAAGCTTTCTTT. Its translation reads: CASAWAGRTEAFF.